This T cell receptor beta chain emerged from a study of cytomegalovirus exposure and HLA in healthy donors. Measured with immunoSEQ multiplex PCR; TCRdb has only the in-frame clones, and not every one. The sample has about 98,000 clones, roughly 87% seen once; the top ten hold around 6%. Regarding this clone: Its antigen is not identified.

Overall study results and limits: The CMV antigen specificity of a few CMV-associated chains was confirmed through in vitro analysis.

The material sequenced was PBMCs. The TCR sequence derives from a man between 18 and 29 years old in good health and CMV-seropositive.

CDR3 amino acids: CASSVDVGGTGEQFF. The CDR3 nucleotides are TGTGCCAGCAGCGTAGACGTGGGAGGGACGGGTGAGCAGTTCTTC. This chain joins TRBV9 and TRBJ2-1; TRBD2 matches at 7 bases. Germline loops: CDR1 SGDLS, CDR2 YYNGEE. V lost 0 bases, J lost 9 bases, and 9 bases stayed unmatched. The CDR3 is 15 amino acids.